This T cell receptor (beta chain) was recovered during a study of T-cell memory formation after mild COVID-19. Across the whole study: Among the donors, TCR clusters were largely specific to each donor.

TCR alpha and TCR beta cDNA libraries carrying sample barcodes and UMIs were produced by 5'RACE using constant-segment primers. TCRdb analysed the 5' RACE reads with MiXCR anew, one entry per CDR3 protein. This sample has 530,000 or so distinct CDR3 sequences, with around 16% found just once. General observations from the study: Clones that got smaller from day 15 to 85 had even CD4/CD8, while clones growing later tipped toward CD4+. Pre-infection memory held some responding clones, suggesting pre-existing cross-reactive T cells responded.

Note on this clonotype: Its specificity is unknown.

This CDR3 contains 15 residues. V was shortened by 5 bases and J by 4 bases, with 14 bases between the two germline ends. Looked up from germline, CDR1 is SGHTA and CDR2 is FQGTGA. The source is an adult woman who had mild COVID-19 (a few samples of this study predate the infection). Cell type and time point are not known. The genes are TRBV7-3 and TRBJ2-2, with a weak D call TRBD2 (7 bases). The sample consisted of PBMCs or a T cell subset sorted from them (not recorded which). This CDR3 is CASSPRGGGTGELFF. The CDR3 region has the DNA TGTGCCAGCAGCCCCCGGGGAGGGGGCACCGGGGAGCTGTTTTTT.